These 18 T cell receptor beta chains came from one sample sequenced in a study of blood T cell repertoires in COVID-19. This table comes from immunoSEQ multiplex PCR, and its TCRdb copy is limited to in-frame clones, with some not included. The profile shows about 81,000 clones, 90% to 95% of them singletons. Material: peripheral blood. The receptors were sampled from a human donor with active COVID-19. The donor label of this sample is uncertain.

The chain carries TRBV12-5 and TRBJ2-1; 14 bases line up with TRBD2. This CDR3 spans 16 amino acids. Germline V gene lookup returns CDR1 LGHNT and CDR2 FRNRAP. V shed 5 bases, J shed 8 bases, and the junction held 8 bases outside the gene matches. The CDR3 reads CASGRTSGGSLDEQFF. CDR3 bases: TGTGCTAGTGGTCGGACTAGCGGGGGGTCCCTGGATGAGCAGTTCTTC.

The chain couples TRBV27 to TRBJ1-2, with 9 bases fitting TRBD1. CDR1 and CDR2 (germline): MNHEY, SMNVEV (reference sequence). The length of the CDR3 is 15 residues. The junction had 8 bases not matched to a gene; V was cut back by 7 bases and J by 2 bases. CDR3 DNA: TGTGCCAGCACGGGGATAGGGACAGGGAACTATGGCTACACCTTC. Amino acid sequence: CASTGIGTGNYGYTF.

The chain has TRBV6-2 or TRBV6-3 and TRBJ1-6; 8 bases fit TRBD1. There are 16 residues in the CDR3. V dropped 0 bases and J dropped 9; count of bases not matched to a gene: 7. The germline CDR1 and CDR2 sequences are MNHEY and SVGEGT. CDR3 in amino acids: CASSYSRYRGVSPLHF. CDR3 in DNA: TGTGCCAGCAGTTACTCGAGGTACAGGGGGGTTTCACCCCTCCACTTT.

The rearrangement uses TRBV7-8 and TRBJ2-7; 11 bases line up with TRBD2. The germline gives CDR1 SGHVS, CDR2 FQNEAQ. CDR3 length: 16 amino acids. The junction had 10 bases not matched to a gene; V was cut back by 5 bases and J by 4 bases. The CDR3 sequence is CASSRELAGAGYEQYF. CDR3 DNA sequence: TGTGCCAGCAGCAGAGAACTAGCGGGAGCGGGGTACGAGCAGTACTTC.

The CDR3 DNA sequence: TGTGCCACCAGCAGGCGCCTAGGTTGGGCTAACTATGGCTACACCTTC. Encoded protein: CATSRRLGWANYGYTF. This chain joins TRBV15 and TRBJ1-2; D remains ambiguous. This CDR3 is built from 16 residues. With 3 bases removed from V and 0 bases from J, the gap between germline ends came to 14 bases. CDR1 and CDR2 (germline): LNHNV, YYDKDF (reference sequence). The whole variable domain, remainder taken from reference TRBV15 and TRBJ1-2, is DAMVIQNPRYQVTQFGKPVTLSCSQTLNHNVMYWYQQKSSQAPKLLFHYYDKDFNNEADTPDNFQSRRPNTSFCFLDIRSPGLGDTAMYLCATSRRLGWANYGYTFGSGTRLTVV.

Written as DNA, the CDR3 is TGTGCCAGCAGCTGGGGACTAGCGGGACTTAAAATCTCCTACGAGCAGTACTTC. This translates into CASSWGLAGLKISYEQYF. This chain connects TRBV14 to TRBJ2-7, with 13 bases aligning to TRBD2. Germline lookup yields CDR1 SGHDN and CDR2 FVKESK. There are 18 residues in the CDR3. V was clipped by 5 bases and J by 0 bases; unmatched bases: 10.

V is TRBV11-3 and J is TRBJ2-5; 9 bases agree with TRBD2. V was clipped by 5 bases and J by 5 bases; unmatched bases: 9. CDR3 length: 15 residues. The germline V gene has CDR1 SGHNT and CDR2 YENEEA. The CDR3 here is CASSRMIAGEETQYF. CDR3 sequence (DNA): TGTGCCAGCAGCCGCATGATAGCGGGAGAGGAGACCCAGTACTTC. The full variable domain, completed using reference TRBV11-3 and TRBJ2-5, is EAGVVQSPRYKIIEKKQPVAFWCNPISGHNTLYWYLQNLGQGPELLIRYENEEAVDDSQLPKDRFSAERLKGVDSTLKIQPAELGDSAVYLCASSRMIAGEETQYFGPGTRLLVL.

The rearrangement uses TRBV2 and TRBJ2-1; the match to TRBD2 covers 8 bases. CDR1 and CDR2 (germline): SNHLY, FYNNEI. The CDR3 is 14 amino acids. With 6 bases clipped from V and 1 base from J, the junction kept 2 bases outside the gene matches. The CDR3 spells CASRAGGSYNEQFF. CDR3 bases: TGTGCCAGCAGGGCGGGGGGTTCCTACAATGAGCAGTTCTTC. Variable domain in full (rest from reference TRBV2 and TRBJ2-1): EPEVTQTPSHQVTQMGQEVILRCVPISNHLYFYWYRQILGQKVEFLVSFYNNEISEKSEIFDDQFSVERPDGSNFTLKIRSTKLEDSAMYFCASRAGGSYNEQFFGPGTRLTVL.

This clone was observed once. V gene TRBV7-9 combines with J gene TRBJ2-7, with D possibly being TRBD2 (6 bases). Trimming shortened V by 8 bases and J by 7 bases, and 9 bases separated the two germline ends. The CDR3 covers 10 residues. Germline V lookup: CDR1 SEHNR, CDR2 FQNEAQ (reference sequence). The CDR3 here is CASGGREQYF. CDR3 nucleotide sequence: TGTGCCAGCGGGGGGAGGGAGCAGTACTTC.

The chain uses TRBV7-8 and TRBJ2-2; 9 nucleotides agree with TRBD1. CDR3 size: 15 residues. Germline V CDR1 and CDR2: SGHVS, FQNEAQ. The V segment lost 3 bases and the J segment 3 bases; nucleotides outside the gene matches: 2. The CDR3 DNA reads TGTGCCAGCAGCTTGGGACAGGGCGACACCGGGGAGCTGTTTTTT. Residues: CASSLGQGDTGELFF. Full variable domain (remainder filled in from reference TRBV7-8 and TRBJ2-2): GAGVSQSPRYKVAKRGQDVALRCDPISGHVSLFWYQQALGQGPEFLTYFQNEAQLDKSGLPSDRFFAERPEGSVSTLKIQRTQQEDSAVYLCASSLGQGDTGELFFGEGSRLTVL.

This clone was seen once. The chain's CDR3 is CASSPGESSYEQYF. CDR3 bases: TGTGCCAGCAGCCCAGGGGAGAGCTCCTACGAGCAGTACTTC. The chain links TRBV7-6 to TRBJ2-7; D is possibly TRBD1 (6 bases). V lost 5 bases and J 0 bases, leaving 11 bases between the germline ends. The germline CDR1 and CDR2 sequences are SGHVS and FNYEAQ. The CDR3 sequence is 14 residues long.

In DNA, the CDR3 is TGTGCCAGCAGCCAATTGAGCGAGCAGTACTTC. Translation gives CASSQLSEQYF. The chain couples TRBV3-1 (or the pseudogene TRBV3-2) to TRBJ2-7; D gene uncertain. With 2 bases removed from V and 6 bases from J, the gap between germline ends came to 5 bases. CDR1 and CDR2 from the germline V gene are LGHDT and YNNKEL (reference sequence). The CDR3 is 11 amino acids.

V is TRBV5-6 and J is TRBJ2-7, with 7 bases identical to TRBD2. The CDR3 runs 16 residues. Germline-derived CDR1 and CDR2 are SGHDT and YYEEEE. J was trimmed by 4 bases and V by 4 bases; bases with no gene match: 14. Written as DNA, the CDR3 is TGTGCCAGCAGCCCCTTAGGCGCGGGAGATGCTTACGAGCAGTACTTC. Translation: CASSPLGAGDAYEQYF.

The chain uses TRBV5-1 and TRBJ2-7, with D maybe TRBD1 (5 bases). V lost 2 bases and J lost 0, with 15 bases in between. In germline, CDR1 is SGHRS, CDR2 YFSETQ. The CDR3 length is 16 residues. The CDR3 DNA sequence: TGCGCCAGCAGCTTAGGTCCAGGGCTGGGCTCCTACGAGCAGTACTTC. This encodes CASSLGPGLGSYEQYF. Supplemented by reference TRBV5-1 and TRBJ2-7, the full variable domain reads KAGVTQTPRYLIKTRGQQVTLSCSPISGHRSVSWYQQTPGQGLQFLFEYFSETQRNKGNFPGRFSGRQFSNSRSEMNVSTLELGDSALYLCASSLGPGLGSYEQYFGPGTRLTVT.

The V call is TRBV5-8, the J call TRBJ1-2; 10 bases line up with TRBD1. Unmatched junction bases numbered 5, after V lost 2 bases and J lost 4 bases. The length of the CDR3 is 15 residues. Looked up from germline, CDR1 is SGHTS and CDR2 is YDEGEE. CDR3 amino acids: CASSFGDRGIYGYTF. DNA for the CDR3: TGTGCCAGCAGCTTTGGGGACAGGGGCATCTATGGCTACACCTTC.

This sequence joins TRBV11-2 and TRBJ2-2; D is perhaps TRBD1 (5 bases). V dropped 5 bases and J dropped 7 bases, with 11 bases sitting between them. CDR1 is SGHAT, CDR2 FQNNGV, per germline. The CDR3 has 13 residues. The CDR3 DNA reads as TGTGCCAGCAGCCGCTCAGGGAACGGGGAGCTGTTTTTT. Translating gives CASSRSGNGELFF.

The CDR3 spells CASSLGSGLSYEQYF. The CDR3 DNA sequence: TGTGCCAGCAGTTTAGGTAGCGGACTCTCCTACGAGCAGTACTTC. V is TRBV27 and J is TRBJ2-7; maybe TRBD2 (6 bases). Deletions cut 2 bases from V and 0 bases from J, with 11 bases between. The CDR3 totals 15 residues. Germline V gene data show CDR1 as MNHEY and CDR2 as SMNVEV (reference sequence).

The chain employs TRBV3-1 (or the pseudogene TRBV3-2) and TRBJ2-4, with TRBD2 matching 7 bases. The CDR3 has 16 residues. V shed 4 bases, J shed 0 bases, and the junction held 6 bases outside the gene matches. Germline V gene sequence: CDR1 LGHDT, CDR2 YNNKEL (reference sequence). The CDR3 DNA reads as TGTGCCAGCAGCCCGGTCGGGGGGTTAGCCAAAAACATTCAGTACTTC. The encoded protein is CASSPVGGLAKNIQYF.